The sequence of this T cell receptor (beta chain) was determined in a study of T-cell memory formation after mild COVID-19. Study-level findings and limits: There were some responding clones in pre-infection memory, which suggested that cross-reactive memory had joined.

There are a few counts of this clonotype. Its matching antigen is unknown. The TCR alpha and TCR beta cDNA libraries, bearing sample barcodes and UMIs, were generated by 5'RACE using constant-segment primers. One entry per CDR3 protein results from TCRdb running MiXCR on the 5' RACE reads. The data contain 200,000 to 250,000 distinct CDR3 sequences, roughly 10% of them singletons. The CDR3 consists of 16 residues. V lost 5 bases, J lost 7 bases, and 11 bases stayed unmatched. The sequence was collected from a man aged 18 to 35 who had mild COVID-19 (a few samples of this study predate the infection). Cell type and time point are not known. The sample was PBMCs or a T cell subset sorted from them (not recorded which). This chain uses TRBV12-3 or TRBV12-4 with TRBJ2-3, with 11 bases matching TRBD1. CDR3 bases: TGTGCCAGCAGTCCTGGCCGGACAGGGGGCTATAATACGCAGTATTTT. It is translated as CASSPGRTGGYNTQYF.